This T cell receptor (beta chain) is drawn from a study of CD8+ T cells in alopecia areata. Overall study: Those patients who were treated received oral tofacitinib, which was given at 5 to 10 mg twice daily for moderate-to-severe alopecia areata.

Study observations and caveats: Many expanded lesional clones persisted during tofacitinib (in both scalp and blood). Because one nonresponder was included, the link of baseline CD8+ expansion to response is considered uncertain.

In each case, RNA was isolated and then reverse transcribed into cDNA as the sequencing template. Produced via immunoSEQ multiplex PCR; TCRdb's table is partial and in-frame only. The sample has hundreds of thousands of clones, about three fifths seen once. This clone showed up just a few times. What it binds is not known. The V and J ends lost 3 bases and 5 bases respectively, with 20 bases between them. The CDR3 sequence is 16 residues long. Per the germline V gene, CDR1 is MDHEN and CDR2 is SYDVKM. Treatment indicated: oral pan-JAK inhibitor, 5-10 mg twice daily. Peripheral blood and lesional scalp punch biopsies came from alopecia areata patients.

The rearrangement uses TRBV28 and TRBJ2-7, with D hard to call. Sequences were derived from CD4+ T cells sorted from blood, sampled at week 24, from a patient treated with tofacitinib. This clonotype was obtained from a human donor with alopecia areata. The DNA for the CDR3 is TGTGCCAGCAGTTTGGCGGCAGGCACGCACAGCAACGAGCAGTACTTC. Residues: CASSLAAGTHSNEQYF.